This TCR beta chain was observed in a study of blood T cell repertoires in COVID-19. As for the study in general: There were acute and convalescent COVID-19 samples, and they came from the United States, Italy and Spain. In each case, the material was cDNA or gDNA derived from T cells, B-cell-depleted T cells, or PBMCs.

The germline V gene encodes CDR1 SGHRS and CDR2 YFSETQ. This CDR3 region has 13 residues. The V end lost 0 bases, the J end lost 7 bases, and 8 bases lay between the germline ends. Clones were read by immunoSEQ multiplex PCR, and TCRdb kept only the in-frame ones, dropping some. The sample lists a few hundred thousand clones, 80% to 85% seen once, with about 5% in the top ten. The origin of this receptor is a woman aged 45-60 years who had recovered from COVID-19. The sequenced sample consisted of PBMCs or T cells enriched from blood (not recorded which). This rearrangement joins TRBV5-1 to TRBJ2-1; D call uncertain. The CDR3 coding sequence is TGCGCCAGCAGCTTGGATAATACTAATGAGCAGTTCTTC. It yields the protein CASSLDNTNEQFF.